This T cell receptor (beta chain) was sequenced in a study of blood T cell repertoires in COVID-19. At the level of the study: Material from acute and convalescent COVID-19 was sourced from the United States, Italy and Spain. T cells, B-cell-depleted T cells, or PBMCs provided the cDNA or gDNA that served as material.

Germline CDR1 is SGHTA and CDR2 is FQGNSA. The CDR3 length is 15 residues. The V segment lost 4 bases and the J segment 9 bases; nucleotides outside the gene matches: 9. Methods used by the authors: Amplified reference gene primers provided the basis for estimating nucleated cell counts. The method was immunoSEQ multiplex PCR; TCRdb's version includes in-frame clones alone and lacks a portion of them. V, J and clone size are taken as reported in that table, and D and trimming were inferred from the DNA itself. The repertoire holds 29,000 or so clones, approximately 90% seen once, with over 2% in the top ten.

The chain carries TRBV7-2 and TRBJ2-5; 12 bases agree with TRBD1. The TCR comes from a man in his fifties or sixties with active COVID-19. Sequencing was done on a sample of peripheral blood. This CDR3 is CASSWDRGPRWAQYF. CDR3 in DNA: TGTGCCAGCAGCTGGGACAGGGGGCCCCGATGGGCCCAGTACTTC.